These 19 T cell receptor beta chains were all obtained from the same sample, sequenced in a study of blood T cell repertoires in COVID-19. Sequenced by immunoSEQ multiplex PCR; TCRdb stores in-frame clones only, minus some. The sample contains 120,000 or so clones, 65% to 90% of which appear only once. The sample was peripheral blood. The source of these receptors is a woman aged 80 or older with acute or convalescent COVID-19.

This clone was detected only a few times. The gene calls are TRBV5-4 and TRBJ1-6; 9 nucleotides match TRBD1. With 4 bases clipped from V and 9 bases from J, the junction kept 5 bases outside the gene matches. CDR3 length: 14 amino acids. Looked up from germline, CDR1 is SGHNT and CDR2 is YYREEE (reference sequence). The CDR3 spells CASSRQGGSSPLHF. For the CDR3, the DNA is TGTGCCAGCAGCAGACAGGGGGGCAGTTCACCCCTCCACTTT.

V gene TRBV20-1 combines with J gene TRBJ2-7; 9 bases line up with TRBD2. In germline, CDR1 is DFQATT, CDR2 SNEGSKA (reference sequence). The CDR3 covers 15 residues. J was trimmed by 5 bases and V by 6 bases; bases with no gene match: 14. The CDR3 reads CSASLAGTLGDEQYF. DNA of the CDR3: TGCAGTGCCAGTCTAGCGGGGACTTTAGGCGACGAGCAGTACTTC.

This sequence joins TRBV27 and TRBJ1-6, with D possibly TRBD1 on 5 matching bases. CDR1 MNHEY and CDR2 SMNVEV come from the germline V gene (reference sequence). Trimming left V 4 bases short and J 8 bases short, with 12 bases between. The CDR3 contains 14 residues. This CDR3 is CASSWGGGDSPLHF. In nucleotides, the CDR3 is TGTGCCAGCAGTTGGGGCGGGGGGGATTCACCCCTCCACTTT.

The chain is built from TRBV7-2 and TRBJ1-1, with D tentatively TRBD1 (5 bases). The CDR3 extends over 15 amino acids. Germline V gives CDR1 SGHTA, CDR2 FQGNSA. V dropped 5 bases and J dropped 0 bases, with 13 bases sitting between them. Here the CDR3 reads CASSPGQIMNTEAFF. CDR3 nucleotides: TGTGCCAGCAGCCCAGGACAAATCATGAACACTGAAGCTTTCTTT.

The chain recombines TRBV19 with TRBJ1-1; D is possibly TRBD1 (5 bases). The CDR3 runs 17 residues. Trimming left V 6 bases short and J 4 bases short, with 24 bases between. Germline V lookup: CDR1 LNHDA, CDR2 SQIVND (reference sequence). The chain's CDR3 is CASRPRSRGGKGTEAFF. CDR3 DNA: TGTGCCAGTAGACCCCGGAGTAGGGGAGGGAAGGGCACTGAAGCTTTCTTT.

V usage is TRBV4-2 and J usage is TRBJ1-5; D possibly corresponds to TRBD1 (5 bases). CDR3 length: 14 residues. The germline V and J ends were trimmed by 5 bases and 3 bases, with 11 bases remaining between them. CDR1 is LGHNA, CDR2 YNFKEQ, per germline. CDR3 nucleotide sequence: TGTGCCAGCAGCACCAGGGTCCACAATCAGCCCCAGCATTTT. Translating it yields CASSTRVHNQPQHF.

The rearrangement links TRBV7-9 to TRBJ2-3; possible D gene TRBD1, 7 bases. CDR1 is SEHNR, CDR2 FQNEAQ, per germline (reference sequence). The CDR3 covers 14 residues. V lost 6 bases to trimming and J lost 4 bases, with 14 bases between them. CDR3 amino acids: CASSSGGGSDTQYF. CDR3 sequence (DNA): TGTGCCAGCAGTTCAGGGGGAGGCTCAGATACGCAGTATTTT.

This chain joins TRBV5-6 and TRBJ2-7; D is possibly TRBD1 (5 bases). Germline CDR1 SGHDT, CDR2 YYEEEE. The length of the CDR3 is 14 residues. V lost 4 bases and J 3 bases, leaving 14 bases between the germline ends. CDR3 bases: TGTGCCAGCAGCGAACTGGAGACAGACTACGAGCAGTACGTC. Amino acid sequence: CASSELETDYEQYV.

The chain carries TRBV5-8 and TRBJ1-6; TRBD1 agrees at 8 bases. Germline loops: CDR1 SGHTS, CDR2 YDEGEE. CDR3 length equals 15 residues. Germline trimming cut 4 bases from V and 5 bases from J; bases unmatched to any gene: 5. Here the CDR3 reads CASSLGQGDNSPLHF. The CDR3 DNA reads as TGTGCCAGCAGCCTCGGACAGGGAGATAATTCACCCCTCCACTTT.

The chain links TRBV5-1 to TRBJ2-3; TRBD1 matches 7 bases. The junction had 2 bases not matched to a gene; V was cut back by 2 bases and J by 2 bases. The V gene's germline CDR1 is SGHRS and CDR2 YFSETQ. The CDR3 has 14 amino acids. The CDR3 region is CASSLGQVTDTQYF. The CDR3 nucleotides are TGCGCCAGCAGCTTAGGACAGGTCACAGATACGCAGTATTTT.

The table lists this clone with a count of one. This chain uses TRBV7-8 with TRBJ1-5, with unresolved D. V lost 3 bases, J lost 4 bases, and 7 bases lay in between. Germline lookup yields CDR1 SGHVS and CDR2 FQNEAQ. The CDR3 contains 13 residues. CDR3 coding DNA: TGTGCCAGCAGCTTTTACAGTAATCAGCCCCAGCATTTT. Amino acids: CASSFYSNQPQHF.

This sequence joins TRBV7-2 and TRBJ2-1; D possibly corresponds to TRBD1 (5 bases). CDR3 size: 13 residues. The germline gives CDR1 SGHTA, CDR2 FQGNSA. Trimming cost V 3 bases and J 9 bases, with 12 bases left between them. This CDR3 reads CASSFSRAGEQFF. CDR3 in DNA: TGTGCCAGCAGCTTCTCCAGGGCTGGTGAGCAGTTCTTC.

V usage is TRBV5-1 and J usage is TRBJ1-1; a possible D gene is TRBD1 (5 bases). V was pared by 0 bases and J by 4 bases, with 10 bases between. The CDR3 totals 14 residues. CDR1 is SGHRS and CDR2 is YFSETQ in the germline V gene. The CDR3 spells CASSLAGVATEAFF. Written as DNA, the CDR3 is TGCGCCAGCAGCTTGGCGGGGGTAGCCACTGAAGCTTTCTTT. The entire variable domain, with the rest obtained from reference TRBV5-1 and TRBJ1-1, is as follows: KAGVTQTPRYLIKTRGQQVTLSCSPISGHRSVSWYQQTPGQGLQFLFEYFSETQRNKGNFPGRFSGRQFSNSRSEMNVSTLELGDSALYLCASSLAGVATEAFFGQGTRLTVV.

Here the CDR3 reads CASSPEVAGRRGTF. In DNA form, the CDR3 reads TGTGCCAGCAGCCCAGAGGTGGCAGGGCGAAGGGGCACCTTC. The genes are TRBV7-9 and TRBJ1-2; TRBD1 might be the D (5 bases). Trimming shortened V by 5 bases and J by 13 bases, and 23 bases separated the two germline ends. The CDR3 consists of 14 residues. Germline CDR1 and CDR2: SEHNR and FQNEAQ (reference sequence).

The genes are TRBV7-2 and TRBJ2-7, with a tentative D call TRBD2 (5 bases). Germline V gene lookup returns CDR1 SGHTA and CDR2 FQGNSA. V lost 7 bases and J lost 7, with 20 bases in between. The CDR3 consists of 14 residues. The CDR3, as DNA: TGTGCCAGCAAACTAGTGCCGAATACGGGAGAGCAGTACTTC. Translated, it gives CASKLVPNTGEQYF.

This sequence joins TRBV3-1 (or the pseudogene TRBV3-2) and TRBJ1-4; 7 nucleotides align to TRBD1. The ends lost 4 bases at V and 0 bases at J; junction bases unmatched: 11. Germline V gene lookup returns CDR1 LGHDT and CDR2 YNNKEL (reference sequence). This CDR3 has 18 residues. As DNA, the CDR3 is TGTGCCAGCAGCCCCGCCAGGGACAGAAAAGCAACTAATGAAAAACTGTTTTTT. Translated, it gives CASSPARDRKATNEKLFF.

The chain employs TRBV14 and TRBJ2-1, with TRBD2 identical over 7 bases. Germline assignment: CDR1 SGHDN and CDR2 FVKESK. The CDR3 has 15 residues. V lost 1 base and J lost 15; bases outside the gene matches: 15. CDR3 region: CASSQVLGSGHLTFF. The CDR3, as DNA: TGTGCCAGCAGCCAAGTATTGGGTAGCGGGCACTTGACGTTCTTC.

The chain is built from TRBV6-5 and TRBJ1-1; 7 bases fit TRBD1. Germline CDR1 MNHEY, CDR2 SVGAGI. This CDR3 contains 14 residues. J gave up 7 bases and V 6 bases, and 11 bases lay outside the gene matches. For the CDR3, the DNA is TGTGCCAGCAGCGGACAACAGGGGCTAAGTGAAGCTTTCTTT. Translating gives CASSGQQGLSEAFF.

This sequence joins TRBV18 and TRBJ1-1, with D unclear. Germline CDR1 KGHSH, CDR2 LQKENI. This CDR3 region has 13 residues. V was cut by 6 bases and J by 0 bases, with 8 bases left in between. DNA for the CDR3: TGTGCCAGCTCTGCGGGAATGAACACTGAAGCTTTCTTT. Protein: CASSAGMNTEAFF.